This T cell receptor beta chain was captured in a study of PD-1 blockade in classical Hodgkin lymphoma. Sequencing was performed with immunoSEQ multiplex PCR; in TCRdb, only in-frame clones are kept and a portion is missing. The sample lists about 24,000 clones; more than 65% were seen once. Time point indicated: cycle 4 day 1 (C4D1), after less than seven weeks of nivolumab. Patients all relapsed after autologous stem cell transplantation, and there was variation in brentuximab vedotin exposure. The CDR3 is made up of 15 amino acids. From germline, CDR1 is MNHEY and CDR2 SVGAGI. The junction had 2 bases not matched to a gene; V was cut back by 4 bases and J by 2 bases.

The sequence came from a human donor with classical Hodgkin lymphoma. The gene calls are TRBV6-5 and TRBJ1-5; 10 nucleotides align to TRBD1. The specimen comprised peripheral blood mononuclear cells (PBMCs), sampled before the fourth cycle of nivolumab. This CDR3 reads CASSSDRGGNQPQHF. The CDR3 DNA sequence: TGTGCCAGCAGTTCGGACAGGGGGGGCAATCAGCCCCAGCATTTT.